A single TCR beta chain is shown here with its context. Its specific antigen is unknown. Base qualities were left out, and no much larger clone turns up one base away. The sample comes from a study of radiation and T cells in renal cell carcinoma (dated by TCRdb to 2019 to 2021). Regarding the research as a whole: TCR beta sequencing covered 53 samples in total, comprising some 26 tumors and about 27 peripheral blood samples. Across all 50 or so samples, 4,016,671 unique CDR3 nucleotide sequences, encoding about 3,000,000 unique CDR3 amino acid sequences, were identified.

TCR beta libraries were generated from genomic DNA with the immunoSEQ kit, following the manufacturer's recommendations. For library preparation, a first multiplex PCR was performed with proprietary primers, followed by a second PCR in which unique barcodes were added, and bead cleanups were performed after each round. A kit-provided positive control reaction and a negative control reaction were included in every sample batch. The final libraries were assessed on an Agilent 4200 TapeStation D1000 ScreenTape, pooled by volume, and quantified by qPCR. Sequencing was performed on an Illumina NextSeq500 with a MidOutput 150-cycle cartridge, and 156 Read1 and 15 Index1 cycles were run with kit custom primers. The pooled library was loaded at approximately 1 pM, with a roughly 20% PhiX control spiked in. The study's processing was this. Vendor-processed data were analyzed in R, with a clonotype defined as all T cells sharing the same CDR3 nucleotide sequence. For clone abundance analyses, frequencies were normalized to the 10,000 most abundant clones in each sample. Before analysis, public T cell clones were removed, and these numbered fewer than six per sample on average. Dominant motif analysis used ImmunoMap with the PAM10 matrix, gap penalty 30 and homology threshold 0.3; motifs with cumulative frequency at least 0.01 counted as dominant. What TCRdb holds here is the immuneACCESS table cut down to in-frame rearrangements. Part of the clones is not present; checked against another copy, under half of the missing clones reflect an unresolved V gene, and the others are unexplained. The D gene and trimming were derived from the DNA, and the V and J assignments and clone size from that table. The sample records approximately 9,300 clones, approximately 68% of which are singletons. The top ten constitute roughly 15% of the sample.

For CDR1 and CDR2, the germline V gene lists MDHEN and SYDVKM. V is clipped by 6 bases and J by 4 bases, and the sequence between their germline boundaries is 19 bases long. The CDR3 covers 16 residues, taking in both the cysteine and the phenylalanine. The entry retains the CDR3 DNA only, 48 bases that are in frame from base 1. The time point label corresponds to: tumor resected at nephrectomy. The treatment or condition label, read with the paper, signifies: treatment-naive control, cytoreductive nephrectomy. Control tumors were obtained from treatment-naive renal cell carcinoma patients in whom cytoreductive nephrectomy was performed without prior radiation. Every patient had renal cell carcinoma of clear cell pathology. Control tumors used for TCR sequencing came from a few females and under twelve males, resected 2011 to 2014, with median age around 62 years (range about 40 to 90). The tumors were dissociated mechanically, digested with collagenase/hyaluronidase at 37 degrees C, processed in gentleMACS C tubes, and kept in liquid nitrogen. Genomic DNA for TCR sequencing was prepared using the QIAamp DNA Blood Mini Kit (Qiagen). Samples were included in the analyses only if all quality control checks were passed.

The study at large found these results: Higher TCR clonality was observed in irradiated tumors than in controls, with an average of approximately 50% of the repertoire accounted for by the top 100 clonotypes, compared with approximately 43% in nephrectomy-only tumors. Because only small tumor regions of roughly 1 g were available, intratumoral heterogeneity was not captured. A greater number of dominant CDR3 motifs was detected in irradiated tumors than in control tumors, and a larger share of the repertoire was occupied by these motifs in irradiated tumors than in control tumors. Because the trial had a single-armed design, the trial could not examine how radiation dose or scheduling affected the TCR repertoire.

The input for sequencing was tumor tissue, taken from a patient whose treatment was nephrectomy without radiotherapy. The chain is assembled from TRBV28 and TRBJ2-1; TRBD1 might be the D gene, on 6 matching bases. The clonotype was recovered from a man in his sixties with renal cell carcinoma. The CDR3 sequence is CASSRPPRTDYNEQFF. In nucleotides, the sequence is TGTGCCAGCAGCCGACCCCCCCGGACAGATTACAATGAGCAGTTCTTC.